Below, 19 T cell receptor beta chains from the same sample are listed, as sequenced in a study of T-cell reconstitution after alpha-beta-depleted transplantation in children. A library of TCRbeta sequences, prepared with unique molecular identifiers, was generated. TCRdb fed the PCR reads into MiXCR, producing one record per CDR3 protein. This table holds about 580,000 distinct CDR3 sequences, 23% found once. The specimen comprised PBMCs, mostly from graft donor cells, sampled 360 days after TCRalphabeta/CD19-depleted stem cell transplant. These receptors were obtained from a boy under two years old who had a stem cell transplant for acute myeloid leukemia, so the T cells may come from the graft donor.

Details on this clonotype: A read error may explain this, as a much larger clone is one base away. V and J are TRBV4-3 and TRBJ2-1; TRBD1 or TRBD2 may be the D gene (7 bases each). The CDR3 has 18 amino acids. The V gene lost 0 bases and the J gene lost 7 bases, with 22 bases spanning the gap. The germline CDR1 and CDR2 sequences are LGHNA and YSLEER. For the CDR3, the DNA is TGCGCCAGCAGCCAAGAACCCCCCCCAGGGGGGGTTTGGAATGAGCAGTTCTTC. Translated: CASSQEPPPGGVWNEQFF.

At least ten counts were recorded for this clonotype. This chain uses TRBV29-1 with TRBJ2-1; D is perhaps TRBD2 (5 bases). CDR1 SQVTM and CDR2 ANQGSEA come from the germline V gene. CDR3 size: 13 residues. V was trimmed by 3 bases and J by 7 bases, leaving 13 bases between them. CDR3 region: CSVDRGMGNEQFF. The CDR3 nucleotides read TGCAGCGTTGATCGGGGAATGGGAAATGAGCAGTTCTTC.

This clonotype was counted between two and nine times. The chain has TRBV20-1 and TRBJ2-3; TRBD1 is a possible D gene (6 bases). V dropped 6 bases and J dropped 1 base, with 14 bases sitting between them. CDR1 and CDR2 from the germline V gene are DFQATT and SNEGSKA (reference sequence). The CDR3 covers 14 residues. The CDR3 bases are TGCAGTGCATTACAGGGCCTCGGCACAGATACGCAGTATTTT. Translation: CSALQGLGTDTQYF.

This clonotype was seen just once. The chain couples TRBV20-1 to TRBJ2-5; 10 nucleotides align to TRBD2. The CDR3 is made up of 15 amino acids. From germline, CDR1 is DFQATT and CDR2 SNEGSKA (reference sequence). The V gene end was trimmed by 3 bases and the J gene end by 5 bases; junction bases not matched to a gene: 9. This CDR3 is CSARSSGGTPETQYF. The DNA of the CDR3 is TGCAGTGCTAGGAGTAGCGGGGGGACCCCGGAGACCCAGTACTTC.

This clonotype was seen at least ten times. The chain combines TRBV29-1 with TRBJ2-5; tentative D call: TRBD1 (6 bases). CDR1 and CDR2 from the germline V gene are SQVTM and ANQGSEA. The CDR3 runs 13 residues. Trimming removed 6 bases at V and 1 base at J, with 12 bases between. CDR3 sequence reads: CSVERQAQETQYF. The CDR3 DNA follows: TGCAGCGTAGAAAGACAGGCCCAAGAGACCCAGTACTTC.

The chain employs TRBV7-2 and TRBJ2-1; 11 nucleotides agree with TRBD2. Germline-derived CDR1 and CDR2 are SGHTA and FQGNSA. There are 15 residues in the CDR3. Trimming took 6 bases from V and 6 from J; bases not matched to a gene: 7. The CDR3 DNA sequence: TGTGCCAGCAGTCTGACTAGCGGGGTTGTCAATGAGCAGTTCTTC. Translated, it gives CASSLTSGVVNEQFF.

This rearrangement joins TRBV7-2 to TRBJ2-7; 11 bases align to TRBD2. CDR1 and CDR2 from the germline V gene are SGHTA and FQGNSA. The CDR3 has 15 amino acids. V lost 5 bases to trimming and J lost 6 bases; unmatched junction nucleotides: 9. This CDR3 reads CASSVHSGGASEQYF. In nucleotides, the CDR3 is TGTGCCAGCAGCGTTCATAGCGGGGGGGCTTCCGAGCAGTACTTC.

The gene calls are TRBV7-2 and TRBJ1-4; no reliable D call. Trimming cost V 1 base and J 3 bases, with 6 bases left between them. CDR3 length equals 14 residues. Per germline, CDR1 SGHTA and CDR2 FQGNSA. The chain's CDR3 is CASSLVQSNEKLFF. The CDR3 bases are TGTGCCAGCAGCTTAGTACAGTCTAATGAAAAACTGTTTTTT.

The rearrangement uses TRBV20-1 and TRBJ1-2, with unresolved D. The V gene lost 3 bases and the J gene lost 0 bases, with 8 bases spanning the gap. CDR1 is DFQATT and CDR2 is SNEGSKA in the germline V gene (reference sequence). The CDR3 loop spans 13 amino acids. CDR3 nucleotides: TGCAGTGCTAGTCCCTCGTCTAACTATGGCTACACCTTC. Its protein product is CSASPSSNYGYTF.

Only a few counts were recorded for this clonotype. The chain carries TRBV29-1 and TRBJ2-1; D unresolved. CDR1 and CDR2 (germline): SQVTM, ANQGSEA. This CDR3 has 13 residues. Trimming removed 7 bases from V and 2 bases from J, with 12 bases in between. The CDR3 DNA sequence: TGCAGCGCTCAGGTTACTACCTACAATGAGCAGTTCTTC. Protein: CSAQVTTYNEQFF.

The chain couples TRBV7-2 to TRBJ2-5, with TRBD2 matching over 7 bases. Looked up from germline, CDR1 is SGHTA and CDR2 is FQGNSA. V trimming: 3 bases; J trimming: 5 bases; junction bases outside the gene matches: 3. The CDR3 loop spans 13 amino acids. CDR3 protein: CASSLVLAETQYF. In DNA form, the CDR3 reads TGTGCCAGCAGCTTGGTACTAGCGGAGACCCAGTACTTC.

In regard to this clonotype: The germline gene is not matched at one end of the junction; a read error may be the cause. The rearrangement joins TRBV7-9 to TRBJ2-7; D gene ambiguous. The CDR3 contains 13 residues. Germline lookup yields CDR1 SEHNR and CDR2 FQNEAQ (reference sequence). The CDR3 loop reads CASSLLPSNEQYF. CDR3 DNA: TGTGCCAGCAGCTTATTACCCTCCAACGAGCAGTACTTC.

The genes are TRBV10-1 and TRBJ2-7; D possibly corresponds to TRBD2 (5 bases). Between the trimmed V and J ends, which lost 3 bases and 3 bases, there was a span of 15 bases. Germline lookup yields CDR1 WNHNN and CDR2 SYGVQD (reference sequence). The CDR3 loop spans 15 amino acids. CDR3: CASSDLPSGNYEQYF. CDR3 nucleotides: TGCGCCAGCAGTGACCTGCCGTCGGGGAACTACGAGCAGTACTTC.

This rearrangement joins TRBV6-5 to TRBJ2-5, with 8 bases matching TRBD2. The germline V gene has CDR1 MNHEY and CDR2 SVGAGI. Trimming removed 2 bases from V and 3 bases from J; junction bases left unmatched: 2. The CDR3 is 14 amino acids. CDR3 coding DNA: TGTGCCAGCAGTTACGCGGGGGGCAAAGAGACCCAGTACTTC. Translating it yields CASSYAGGKETQYF.

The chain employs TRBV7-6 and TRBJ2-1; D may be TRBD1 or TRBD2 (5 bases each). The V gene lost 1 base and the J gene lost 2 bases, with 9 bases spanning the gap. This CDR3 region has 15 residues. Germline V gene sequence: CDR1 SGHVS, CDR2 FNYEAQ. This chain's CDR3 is CASSLGDAAYNEQFF. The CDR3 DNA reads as TGTGCCAGCAGCTTAGGGGACGCGGCCTACAATGAGCAGTTCTTC.

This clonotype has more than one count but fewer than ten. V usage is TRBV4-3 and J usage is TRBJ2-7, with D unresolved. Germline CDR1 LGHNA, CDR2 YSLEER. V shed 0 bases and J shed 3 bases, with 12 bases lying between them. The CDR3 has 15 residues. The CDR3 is CASSQDRWQDYEQYF. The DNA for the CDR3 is TGCGCCAGCAGCCAAGATCGTTGGCAGGACTACGAGCAGTACTTC.

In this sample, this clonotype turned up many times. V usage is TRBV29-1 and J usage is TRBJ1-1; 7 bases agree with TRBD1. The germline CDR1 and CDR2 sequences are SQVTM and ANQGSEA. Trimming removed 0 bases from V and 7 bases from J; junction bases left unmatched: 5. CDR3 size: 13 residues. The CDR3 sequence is CSVEDSRTGEAFF. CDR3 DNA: TGCAGCGTTGAAGACTCCCGGACAGGTGAAGCTTTCTTT. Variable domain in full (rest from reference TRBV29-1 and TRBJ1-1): SAVISQKPSRDICQRGTSLTIQCQVDSQVTMMFWYRQQPGQSLTLIATANQGSEATYESGFVIDKFPISRPNLTFSTLTVSNMSPEDSSIYLCSVEDSRTGEAFFGQGTRLTVV.

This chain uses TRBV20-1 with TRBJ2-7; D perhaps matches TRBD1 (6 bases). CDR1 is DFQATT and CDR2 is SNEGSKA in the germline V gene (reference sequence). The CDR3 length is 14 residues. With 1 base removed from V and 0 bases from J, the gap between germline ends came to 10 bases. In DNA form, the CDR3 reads TGCAGTGCTAGAGTTCGACAGGCCTCCTACGAGCAGTACTTC. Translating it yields CSARVRQASYEQYF.

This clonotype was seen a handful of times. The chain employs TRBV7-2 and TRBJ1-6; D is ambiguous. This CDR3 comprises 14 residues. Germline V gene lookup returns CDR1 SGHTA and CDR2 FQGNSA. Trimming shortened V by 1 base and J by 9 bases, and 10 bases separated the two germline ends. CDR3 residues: CASSLGSSSSPLHF. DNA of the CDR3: TGTGCCAGCAGCTTAGGAAGCAGTAGTTCACCCCTCCACTTT.